This is a list of T cell receptor beta chains from one sample in a study of blood T cell repertoires in COVID-19. Sequencing was performed with immunoSEQ multiplex PCR; in TCRdb, only in-frame clones are kept and a portion is missing. The repertoire holds 400,000 to 500,000 clones, with nearly 90% as singletons. Sequenced input: PBMCs or T cells enriched from blood (not recorded which). Receptors originate from a woman between 18 and 29 years old who had been exposed to COVID-19. The CDR3 runs from the conserved cysteine through the conserved F or W. D genes are given only for firm matches. Clone size, where shown, is once, few, many, or a class for clones that have expanded.

CDR3 DNA	CDR3 protein	V gene	D gene	clone size	J gene
TGTGCCAGCAGCAAGGGACAGACTACCTACGAGCAGTACTTC	CASSKGQTTYEQYF	TRBV6-6	TRBD1	NA	TRBJ2-7
TGCAGCGTTCAACAGGGAGTCAACTATGGCTACACCTTC	CSVQQGVNYGYTF	TRBV29-1	NA	NA	TRBJ1-2
TGTGCCATCAGTGAGCGGGGGGGCACAGATACGCAGTATTTT	CAISERGGTDTQYF	TRBV10-3	TRBD2	NA	TRBJ2-3
TGTGCCAGCAGTTTAGGCCCGAGATATGCAACTAATGAAAAACTGTTTTTT	CASSLGPRYATNEKLFF	TRBV7-2	NA	NA	TRBJ1-4
TGCGCCAGCAGCCAACAGGATAAGGTCACAGATACGCAGTATTTT	CASSQQDKVTDTQYF	TRBV5-1	NA	NA	TRBJ2-3
TGCAGTGCTAGTGAGAGGGAACCCTACGAGCAGTACTTC	CSASEREPYEQYF	TRBV20-1	NA	NA	TRBJ2-7
TGTGCCAGCAGTTCAGGACTCACAGATACGCAGTATTTT	CASSSGLTDTQYF	TRBV2	NA	NA	TRBJ2-3
TGTGCCAGCAGCTTATTTCCAGGGGGCCTGGACGCTAACTATGGCTACACCTTC	CASSLFPGGLDANYGYTF	TRBV7-2	TRBD1	NA	TRBJ1-2
TGTGCCAGCAGCTTAGCTAGCGGGAGTCGGTCAGATACGCAGTATTTT	CASSLASGSRSDTQYF	TRBV11-2	TRBD2	NA	TRBJ2-3
TGTGCCAGCAGCTTAGCTTTGGGGTTAGCGGGAGGCAATGAGCAGTTCTTC	CASSLALGLAGGNEQFF	TRBV7-6	TRBD2	NA	TRBJ2-1
TGTGCCACCAGCAGAGGGAGACCGACTCGCGCTCGGACTAATGAAAAACTGTTTTTT	CATSRGRPTRARTNEKLFF	TRBV15	NA	once	TRBJ1-4
TGTGCCAGCTCACCAAGACTAGCGGGAGTCGAAGAGACCCAGTACTTC	CASSPRLAGVEETQYF	TRBV18	TRBD2	NA	TRBJ2-5
TGTGCCAGCAGAACCAGGGCGTCGAACACTGAAGCTTTCTTT	CASRTRASNTEAFF	TRBV2	NA	few	TRBJ1-1
TGTGGGAGTTTAGTCGGCAAAAACATTCAGTACTTC	CGSLVGKNIQYF	TRBV5-4	NA	NA	TRBJ2-4